A selection of T cell receptor beta chains follows, all from one sample in a study of neurological immune-mediated disorders. TCRdb used MiXCR to reprocess the 5' RACE reads, holding one entry per CDR3 protein. The sample includes approximately 87,000 distinct CDR3 sequences, 13% to 15% of them seen just once. Sequencing was performed on PBMCs. Source of these receptors: a woman aged 50 to 60 in good health. Both conserved end residues are part of each CDR3. A D gene is named only where the DNA matches it firmly. Some rows mark clone size as missing; the rest say once, few, many or name a class of expanded clone.

DNA	CDR3	V	size	J	D
TGTGCCAGCAGCCTCAGCGGGGGGGGAGATACGCAGTATTTT	CASSLSGGGDTQYF	TRBV7-9	many	TRBJ2-3	TRBD2
TGTGCCAGCAGCCTACGAAGAAAGAATTCACCCCTCCACTTT	CASSLRRKNSPLHF	TRBV3-1	few	TRBJ1-6	NA
TGCAGTGCTAGCCCCCCAGGGGTTAACTATGGCTACACCTTC	CSASPPGVNYGYTF	TRBV20-1	many	TRBJ1-2	NA
TGCGCCAGCAGCATAAGGACGGTTGGAAACACTGAAGCTTTCTTT	CASSIRTVGNTEAFF	TRBV5-1	many	TRBJ1-1	NA
TGTGCCAGCAGGACGTCAGGGGCCCCTGAAGCTTTCTTT	CASRTSGAPEAFF	TRBV12-3/TRBV12-4	few	TRBJ1-1	NA
TGTGCCATCAGGCTCGGCCAGGGGGTAGGCTACGAGCAGTACTTC	CAIRLGQGVGYEQYF	TRBV10-3	many	TRBJ2-7	TRBD1
TGCAGTGCTAGTCCGAGGACTAGCGGCCCCACAGATACGCAGTATTTT	CSASPRTSGPTDTQYF	TRBV20-1	many	TRBJ2-3	TRBD2
TGCACCAGCAGCGCGGGACAGGGAAATAATTCACCCCTCCACTTT	CTSSAGQGNNSPLHF	TRBV5-1	many	TRBJ1-6	TRBD1
TGTGCCAGCCGCTCACTTCTAGCGCGCGAGCAGTACTTC	CASRSLLAREQYF	TRBV2	NA	TRBJ2-7	NA
TGCAGTGCTAGTTCTCCCCTGACTCCCTACGAGCAGTACTTC	CSASSPLTPYEQYF	TRBV20-1	few	TRBJ2-7	NA
TGTGCCAGCAGCGTAGGCCCGGGGCCCTCAGAGGAGCAGTACTTC	CASSVGPGPSEEQYF	TRBV9	NA	TRBJ2-7	NA
TGCAGCGCTAATGTCGGGACACCCTATGGCTACACCTTC	CSANVGTPYGYTF	TRBV29-1	many	TRBJ1-2	NA
TGTGCCAGCAGCAAAGGACTAGCGGGAGATGTAGGGCAGTACAATGAGCAGTTCTTC	CASSKGLAGDVGQYNEQFF	TRBV7-6	many	TRBJ2-1	TRBD2
TGCAGCGCGGGGGGACAGGGGGCGTTTGGAAACACCATATATTTT	CSAGGQGAFGNTIYF	TRBV29-1	many	TRBJ1-3	TRBD1
TGCGCCAGCAGCCAGGGGCGTAGCGGGGGGTATCAAGAGACCCAGTACTTC	CASSQGRSGGYQETQYF	TRBV5-1	many	TRBJ2-5	TRBD2
TGCAGTGCTAGATCCCCGGCGGGAGCGGGAAAAAATGAGCAGTTCTTC	CSARSPAGAGKNEQFF	TRBV20-1	medium-sized	TRBJ2-1	TRBD2
TGCAGCGTTGGCGGGGAATTCAATCAGCCCCAGCATTTT	CSVGGEFNQPQHF	TRBV29-1	many	TRBJ1-5	NA
TGTGCCAGCAGCCAACCCGGGACAGGGAACTATGGCTACACCTTC	CASSQPGTGNYGYTF	TRBV3-1	many	TRBJ1-2	TRBD1
TGCAGTGCCAAGACAGAGGATAATGAAAAACTGTTTTTT	CSAKTEDNEKLFF	TRBV20-1	many	TRBJ1-4	NA
TGCGCCAGCAGCTCCCAAGGGGGACAGGGGGCCCTCCAGTACTTC	CASSSQGGQGALQYF	TRBV5-1	many	TRBJ2-7	TRBD1
TGTGCCAGCAGCTTTCCAACCCCGAACACCGGGGAGCTGTTTTTT	CASSFPTPNTGELFF	TRBV5-6	many	TRBJ2-2	NA
TGTGCCAGCAGTCCGCCTTCTAAGACCCAGTACTTC	CASSPPSKTQYF	TRBV28	many	TRBJ2-5	NA
TGCAGCGTCACAGGGGGATATGGCTACACCTTC	CSVTGGYGYTF	TRBV20-1	many	TRBJ1-2	TRBD1
TGTGCCAGCTCACCACCGGGCATGGGCATTCAGTACTTC	CASSPPGMGIQYF	TRBV18	NA	TRBJ2-4	NA
TGTGCCAGCAGCCAAGAAGGGCCACTGAACGGGGAGCTGTTTTTT	CASSQEGPLNGELFF	TRBV3-1	many	TRBJ2-2	NA
TGCAGTGCTCCCCTCGCCGGGACAGGGGGGGGAACTAATGAAAAACTGTTTTTT	CSAPLAGTGGGTNEKLFF	TRBV20-1	many	TRBJ1-4	TRBD1
TGCGCCAGCAGCCAAGCCCCGGGACAAAGCGGTTACTACGAGCAGTACTTC	CASSQAPGQSGYYEQYF	TRBV4-1	few	TRBJ2-7	NA
TGCAGTGCTACCGGGGGTGCAACTAATGAAAAACTGTTTTTT	CSATGGATNEKLFF	TRBV20-1	many	TRBJ1-4	NA
TGCGCCAGCAGCTTGGAGGGGTATAGCAATCAGCCCCAGCATTTT	CASSLEGYSNQPQHF	TRBV5-1	many	TRBJ1-5	NA
TGCGCCAGCAGCACCCTAGCGGGGGGGGCCCAAGAGACCCAGTACTTC	CASSTLAGGAQETQYF	TRBV5-1	many	TRBJ2-5	TRBD2
TGCGCCAGCAGCGGATCTAGCGGGGGGTCGTACAATGAGCAGTTCTTC	CASSGSSGGSYNEQFF	TRBV5-1	many	TRBJ2-1	TRBD2
TGTGCCACCAGTGAATACTACAGGGGGAAAAGCACAGATACGCAGTATTTT	CATSEYYRGKSTDTQYF	TRBV24-1	many	TRBJ2-3	TRBD1
TGTGCCAGCAGCTTAGAAGGAGGAATCACCGGGGAGCTGTTTTTT	CASSLEGGITGELFF	TRBV11-2	many	TRBJ2-2	NA
TGCGCCAGCAGACCGGGCAGTGCGGAGACCCAGTACTTC	CASRPGSAETQYF	TRBV5-1	once	TRBJ2-5	NA
TGTGCCATCAGTGAGGCGACGGGGCGCCCCACTGAAGCTTTCTTT	CAISEATGRPTEAFF	TRBV10-3	NA	TRBJ1-1	NA
TGTGCCATCAGTGAGTCTGGGGGAAACTATGGCTACACCTTC	CAISESGGNYGYTF	TRBV10-3	many	TRBJ1-2	NA
TGCGCCAGCAGCTTGGTGCAGGGGTCTTCGCCAGATACGCAGTATTTT	CASSLVQGSSPDTQYF	TRBV5-1	many	TRBJ2-3	NA
TGCAGTGCTGGGCAGGGGGCCCGGGAAGCTTTCTTT	CSAGQGAREAFF	TRBV20-1	many	TRBJ1-1	TRBD1
TGCGCCAGCAGAGGGGGAGACAGGTTTCGGAACTATGGCTACACCTTC	CASRGGDRFRNYGYTF	TRBV5-1	many	TRBJ1-2	NA
TGCGCCAGCAGCACCGGGACTCACAATCAGCCCCAGCATTTT	CASSTGTHNQPQHF	TRBV5-1	many	TRBJ1-5	NA
TGTGCCAGCAGCCCCTATAACAGGGGAAGTAATGAAAAACTGTTTTTT	CASSPYNRGSNEKLFF	TRBV5-5	few	TRBJ1-4	TRBD1
TGTGCCAGCAGGATATTAGGCCATGAGCAGTTCTTC	CASRILGHEQFF	TRBV5-5	many	TRBJ2-1	NA
TGTGCCAGCAGCGCAAGCGGCACAGATACGCAGTATTTT	CASSASGTDTQYF	TRBV7-7	NA	TRBJ2-3	NA